Shown below are 11 T cell receptor beta chains from a single sample sequenced in a study of blood T cells in healthy people across ages. Primers used in a second PCR of about 7 to 12 cycles were a sample-barcoded 5' primer and a J-beta primer mix. TCRdb recomputed calls from the 5' RACE reads with MiXCR, one row per CDR3 protein. This table holds 710,000 or so distinct CDR3 sequences, roughly 32% found once. Input material: blood. Receptors originate from a woman older than 75 in good health.

Points on this clonotype: This CDR3 is missing its conserved last phenylalanine or tryptophan, likely due to a read error. The J gene is TRBJ2-5, the V gene TRBV12-3 or TRBV12-4; D may be TRBD1 (8 bases). The V and J ends lost 5 bases and 4 bases respectively, with 20 bases between them. The CDR3 is made up of 16 amino acids. Here the CDR3 reads CASSMRRQGRAETQYI. In DNA, the CDR3 is TGTGCCAGCAGTATGAGGAGACAGGGGAGGGCAGAGACCCAGTACATC.

This clonotype was detected ten times or more. One base away lies a much larger clone, so this may be a sequencing read error. The rearrangement uses TRBV7-9 and TRBJ2-5, with D possibly matching TRBD2 (6 bases). The V end lost 5 bases, the J end lost 11 bases, and 21 bases lay between the germline ends. Germline CDR1 is SEHNR and CDR2 is FQNEAQ (reference sequence). The CDR3 contains 14 residues. The CDR3 region has the DNA TGTGCCAGCAGCCCACCCGGAGGGAGACTAGAGCAGTACTTC. Translating gives CASSPPGGRLEQYF.

The J gene is TRBJ1-1, the V gene TRBV7-8, with D unclear. Germline lookup yields CDR1 SGHVS and CDR2 FQNEAQ. Deletions cut 2 bases from V and 1 base from J, with 8 bases between. The CDR3 loop spans 14 amino acids. The CDR3 DNA is TGTGCCAGCAGCTTACAGACCCCGAACACTGAAGCTTTCTTT. Protein sequence: CASSLQTPNTEAFF.

CDR3 nucleotide sequence: TGCAGGGCCCGTAGGCCTTCGGGGGAGCAGTACTTC. Protein product: CRARRPSGEQYF. The gene calls are TRBV20-1 and TRBJ2-7, with a weak D call TRBD2 (5 bases). There are 12 residues in the CDR3. Germline loops: CDR1 DFQATT, CDR2 SNEGSKA (reference sequence).

The rearrangement uses TRBV7-6 and TRBJ2-2, with 8 bases that match TRBD1. Germline CDR1 is SGHVS and CDR2 is FNYEAQ. V was pared by 1 base and J by 6 bases, with 7 bases of the junction left unmatched. The CDR3 contains 16 residues. CDR3 DNA sequence: TGTGCCAGCAGCTTAGAAGGACAGGGAGGATCCGGGGAGCTGTTTTTT. Translated: CASSLEGQGGSGELFF. Full variable domain (missing parts from reference TRBV7-6 and TRBJ2-2): GAGVSQSPRYKVTKRGQDVALRCDPISGHVSLYWYRQALGQGPEFLTYFNYEAQQDKSGLPNDRFSAERPEGSISTLTIQRTEQRDSAMYRCASSLEGQGGSGELFFGEGSRLTVL.

V and J are TRBV5-5 and TRBJ2-5, with TRBD1 identical over 7 bases. TRBJ2-7 matches the DNA end more closely, so the J call is doubtful. This CDR3 region has 14 residues. Germline V lookup: CDR1 SGHKS, CDR2 YYEKEE (reference sequence). CDR3 residues: CASSFSTGWYEQYF. In DNA form, the CDR3 reads TGTGCCAGCAGCTTCTCGACAGGGTGGTACGAGCAGTACTTC.

The chain combines TRBV5-1 with TRBJ1-5; D unclear. The CDR3 loop spans 15 amino acids. V shed 2 bases and J shed 3 bases, with 12 bases lying between them. The germline V gene encodes CDR1 SGHRS and CDR2 YFSETQ. As DNA, the CDR3 is TGCGCCAGCAGCTTAACCGTCGGGCCCAATCAGCCCCAGCATTTT. Protein: CASSLTVGPNQPQHF.

This clonotype was counted a few times. The J gene is TRBJ1-1, the V gene TRBV5-1, with 8 positions matching TRBD1. The CDR3 loop spans 17 amino acids. From germline, CDR1 is SGHRS and CDR2 YFSETQ. After removal of 1 base from V and 4 bases from J, the junction contained 12 bases not matched to a gene. The CDR3 sequence is CASSLRGQVVTSTEAFF. Written as DNA, the CDR3 is TGCGCCAGCAGCTTGCGGGGACAGGTCGTAACGAGCACTGAAGCTTTCTTT.

This clonotype was found many times. The rearrangement links TRBV7-2 to TRBJ2-3; D not certain. Between the trimmed V and J ends, which lost 5 bases and 2 bases, there was a span of 17 bases. This CDR3 contains 16 residues. Germline assignment: CDR1 SGHTA and CDR2 FQGNSA. The CDR3 nucleotides are TGTGCCAGCAGCCGAGACGGAAACCCAGACACAGATACGCAGTATTTT. Protein product: CASSRDGNPDTDTQYF.

This clonotype was seen once. The rearrangement joins TRBV5-1 to TRBJ2-2; the match to TRBD2 covers 7 bases. The V segment lost 0 bases and the J segment 6 bases; nucleotides outside the gene matches: 17. Germline CDR1 is SGHRS and CDR2 is YFSETQ. The CDR3 has 19 residues. Here the CDR3 reads CASSLEGLKKGSLPGELFF. DNA of the CDR3: TGCGCCAGCAGCTTGGAGGGACTAAAAAAGGGCTCCTTGCCCGGGGAGCTGTTTTTT. Full variable domain (rest looked up from reference TRBV5-1 and TRBJ2-2): KAGVTQTPRYLIKTRGQQVTLSCSPISGHRSVSWYQQTPGQGLQFLFEYFSETQRNKGNFPGRFSGRQFSNSRSEMNVSTLELGDSALYLCASSLEGLKKGSLPGELFFGEGSRLTVL.

V usage is TRBV5-1 and J usage is TRBJ2-2; D not resolved. The V and J ends lost 3 bases and 1 base respectively, with 7 bases between them. The CDR3 runs 14 residues. Germline assignment: CDR1 SGHRS and CDR2 YFSETQ. CDR3 sequence: CASSWPGNTGELFF. In nucleotides, the CDR3 is TGCGCCAGCAGCTGGCCGGGGAACACCGGGGAGCTGTTTTTT.